What follows is one T cell receptor (beta chain) and its context. The data are from a study of patients and donors after allogeneic stem cell transplantation. This CDR3 has 15 amino acids. The ends were cut back, 2 bases at V and 9 bases at J, with 14 bases in the middle. Per the germline V gene, CDR1 is MNHEY and CDR2 is SVGAGI. TCRdb reprocessed the RT-PCR reads via MiXCR and lists one record per CDR3 protein. The repertoire holds about 110,000 distinct CDR3 sequences, 35% seen once, with around 27% in the top ten. This rearrangement joins TRBV6-5 to TRBJ1-6; D might be TRBD1 (5 bases). Sequencing input: blood, either unsorted or a sorted T cell fraction (not recorded which). The TCR comes from a human donor who was either an allogeneic HSCT recipient or a stem cell or donor lymphocyte infusion donor (not recorded which). It is not recorded whose cells these are; they may come from a transplant donor. Here the CDR3 reads CASSYGRVRPSPLHF. DNA of the CDR3: TGTGCCAGCAGTTACGGCAGGGTGCGACCTTCACCCCTCCACTTT.